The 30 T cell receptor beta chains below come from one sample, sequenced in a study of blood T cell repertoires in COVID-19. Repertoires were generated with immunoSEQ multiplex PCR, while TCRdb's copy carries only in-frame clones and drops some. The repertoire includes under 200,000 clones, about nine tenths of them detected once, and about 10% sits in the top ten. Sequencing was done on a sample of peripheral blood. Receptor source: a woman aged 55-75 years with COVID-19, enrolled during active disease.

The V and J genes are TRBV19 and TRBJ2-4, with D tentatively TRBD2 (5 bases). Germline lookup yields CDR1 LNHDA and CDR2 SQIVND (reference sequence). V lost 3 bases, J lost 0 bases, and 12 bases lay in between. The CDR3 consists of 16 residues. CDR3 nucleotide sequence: TGTGCCAGTAGTATGCCGGAGGAGCGAGCCAAAAACATTCAGTACTTC. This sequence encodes CASSMPEERAKNIQYF. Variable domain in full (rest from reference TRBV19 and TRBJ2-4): DGGITQSPKYLFRKEGQNVTLSCEQNLNHDAMYWYRQDPGQGLRLIYYSQIVNDFQKGDIAEGYSVSREKKESFPLTVTSAQKNPTAFYLCASSMPEERAKNIQYFGAGTRLSVL.

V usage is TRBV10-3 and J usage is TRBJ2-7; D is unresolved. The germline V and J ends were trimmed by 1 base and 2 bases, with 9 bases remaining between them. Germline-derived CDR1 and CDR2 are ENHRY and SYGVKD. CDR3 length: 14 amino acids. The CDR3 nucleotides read TGTGCCATCAGTGAGTGGCAGGTTCCCTACGAGCAGTACTTC. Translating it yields CAISEWQVPYEQYF.

The CDR3 is CASSVGGTGVQPQHF. The CDR3 region has the DNA TGTGCCAGCAGCGTAGGAGGGACAGGCGTTCAGCCCCAGCATTTT. The chain combines TRBV9 with TRBJ1-5, with 8 bases identical to TRBD1. There are 15 residues in the CDR3. The germline V gene has CDR1 SGDLS and CDR2 YYNGEE. V lost 0 bases and J lost 6; bases outside the gene matches: 5.

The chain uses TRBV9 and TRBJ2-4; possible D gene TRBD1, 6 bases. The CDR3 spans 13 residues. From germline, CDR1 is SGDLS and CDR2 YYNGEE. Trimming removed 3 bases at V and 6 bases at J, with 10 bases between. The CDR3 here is CASSETGRNIQYF. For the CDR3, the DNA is TGTGCCAGCAGCGAAACAGGGAGAAACATTCAGTACTTC.

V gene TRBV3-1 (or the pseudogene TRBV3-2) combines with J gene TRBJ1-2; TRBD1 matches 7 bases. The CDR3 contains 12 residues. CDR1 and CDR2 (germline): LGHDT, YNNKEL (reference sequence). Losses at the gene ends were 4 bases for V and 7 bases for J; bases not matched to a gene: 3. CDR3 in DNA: TGTGCCAGCAGCCCCAGGGGGTCTGGCTACACCTTC. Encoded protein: CASSPRGSGYTF.

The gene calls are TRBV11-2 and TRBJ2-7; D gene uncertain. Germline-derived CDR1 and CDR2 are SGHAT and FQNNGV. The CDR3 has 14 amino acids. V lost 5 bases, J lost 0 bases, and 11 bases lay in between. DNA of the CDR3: TGTGCCAGCAGCCGGCGAACAGACTCCTACGAGCAGTACTTC. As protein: CASSRRTDSYEQYF.

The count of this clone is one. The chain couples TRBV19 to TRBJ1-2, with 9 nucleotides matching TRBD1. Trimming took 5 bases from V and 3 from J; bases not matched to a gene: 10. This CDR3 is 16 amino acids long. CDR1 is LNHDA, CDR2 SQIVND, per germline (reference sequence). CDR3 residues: CASSALPGQGYYGYTF. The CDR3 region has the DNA TGTGCCAGTAGTGCACTCCCGGGACAGGGTTACTATGGCTACACCTTC. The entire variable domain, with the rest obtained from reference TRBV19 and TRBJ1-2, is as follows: DGGITQSPKYLFRKEGQNVTLSCEQNLNHDAMYWYRQDPGQGLRLIYYSQIVNDFQKGDIAEGYSVSREKKESFPLTVTSAQKNPTAFYLCASSALPGQGYYGYTFGSGTRLTVV.

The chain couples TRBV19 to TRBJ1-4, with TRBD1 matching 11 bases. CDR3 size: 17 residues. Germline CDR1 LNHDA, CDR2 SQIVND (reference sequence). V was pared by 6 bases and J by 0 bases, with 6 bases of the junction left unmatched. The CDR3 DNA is TGTGCCAGTAGATCGGACAGGGGGCGTGCAACTAATGAAAAACTGTTTTTT. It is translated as CASRSDRGRATNEKLFF.

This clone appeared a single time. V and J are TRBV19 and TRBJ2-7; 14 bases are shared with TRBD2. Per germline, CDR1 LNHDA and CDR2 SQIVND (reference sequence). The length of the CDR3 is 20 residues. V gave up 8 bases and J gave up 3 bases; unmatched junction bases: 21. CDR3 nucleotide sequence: TGTGCCAGTCCACTCCCAAAGGGGACTAGCGGGAGTAAAGGACGCTACGAGCAGTACTTC. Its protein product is CASPLPKGTSGSKGRYEQYF.

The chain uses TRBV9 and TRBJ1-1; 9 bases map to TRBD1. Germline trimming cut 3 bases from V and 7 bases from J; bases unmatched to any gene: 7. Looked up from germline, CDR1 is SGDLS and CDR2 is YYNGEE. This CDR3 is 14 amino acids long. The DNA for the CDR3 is TGTGCCAGCAGCGGATCGCCGGGACAGGGTGAAGCTTTCTTT. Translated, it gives CASSGSPGQGEAFF.

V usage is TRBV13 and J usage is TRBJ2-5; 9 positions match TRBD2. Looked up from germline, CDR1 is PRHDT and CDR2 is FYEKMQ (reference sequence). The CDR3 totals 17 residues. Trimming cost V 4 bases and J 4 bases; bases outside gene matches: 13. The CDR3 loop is CASSSLTPAGGGETQYF. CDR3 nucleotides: TGTGCCAGCAGCTCCTTGACACCAGCGGGAGGTGGAGAGACCCAGTACTTC. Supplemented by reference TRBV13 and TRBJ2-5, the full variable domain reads AAGVIQSPRHLIKEKRETATLKCYPIPRHDTVYWYQQGPGQDPQFLISFYEKMQSDKGSIPDRFSAQQFSDYHSELNMSSLELGDSALYFCASSSLTPAGGGETQYFGPGTRLLVL.

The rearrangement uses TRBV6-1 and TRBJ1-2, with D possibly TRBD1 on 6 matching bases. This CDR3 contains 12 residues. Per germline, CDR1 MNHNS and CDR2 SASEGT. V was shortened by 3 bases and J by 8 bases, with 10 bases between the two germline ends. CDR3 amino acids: CASSDPGHGYTF. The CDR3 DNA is TGTGCCAGCAGTGACCCGGGACACGGCTACACCTTC.

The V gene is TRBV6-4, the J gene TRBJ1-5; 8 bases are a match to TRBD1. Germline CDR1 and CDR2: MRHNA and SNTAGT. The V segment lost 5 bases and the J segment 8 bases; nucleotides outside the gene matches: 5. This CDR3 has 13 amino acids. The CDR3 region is CASSRTGREPQHF. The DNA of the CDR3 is TGTGCCAGCAGTAGGACAGGGAGGGAGCCCCAGCATTTT.

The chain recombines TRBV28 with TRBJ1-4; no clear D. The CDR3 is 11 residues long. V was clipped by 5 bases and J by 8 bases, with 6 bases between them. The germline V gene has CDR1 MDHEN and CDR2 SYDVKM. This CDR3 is CASSLGEKLFF. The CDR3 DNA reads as TGTGCCAGCAGTCTAGGCGAAAAACTGTTTTTT. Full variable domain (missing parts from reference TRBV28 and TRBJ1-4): DVKVTQSSRYLVKRTGEKVFLECVQDMDHENMFWYRQDPGLGLRLIYFSYDVKMKEKGDIPEGYSVSREKKERFSLILESASTNQTSMYLCASSLGEKLFFGSGTQLSVL.

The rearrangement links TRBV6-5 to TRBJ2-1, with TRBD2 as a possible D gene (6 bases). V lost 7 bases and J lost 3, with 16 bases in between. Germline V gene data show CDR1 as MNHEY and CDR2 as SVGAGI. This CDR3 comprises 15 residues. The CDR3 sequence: CASTPRETVYNEQFF. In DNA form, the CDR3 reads TGTGCCAGCACCCCCCGGGAGACCGTCTACAATGAGCAGTTCTTC.

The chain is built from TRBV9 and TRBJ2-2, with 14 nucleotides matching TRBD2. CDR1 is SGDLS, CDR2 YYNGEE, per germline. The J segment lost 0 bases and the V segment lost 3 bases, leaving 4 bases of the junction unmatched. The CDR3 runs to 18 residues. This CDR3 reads CASSGQTSGRANTGELFF. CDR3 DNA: TGTGCCAGCAGCGGGCAGACTAGCGGGAGGGCGAACACCGGGGAGCTGTTTTTT.

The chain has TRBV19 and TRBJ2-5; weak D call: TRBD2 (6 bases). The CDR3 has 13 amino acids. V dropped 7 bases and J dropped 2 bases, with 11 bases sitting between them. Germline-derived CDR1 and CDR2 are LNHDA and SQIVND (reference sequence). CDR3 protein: CASTGTGQETQYF. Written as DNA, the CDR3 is TGTGCCAGTACCGGGACTGGGCAAGAGACCCAGTACTTC.

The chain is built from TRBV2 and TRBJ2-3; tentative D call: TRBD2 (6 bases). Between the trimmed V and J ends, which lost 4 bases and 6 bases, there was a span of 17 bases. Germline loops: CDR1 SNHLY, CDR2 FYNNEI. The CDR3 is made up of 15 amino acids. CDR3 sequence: CASSVGPGGGDTQYF. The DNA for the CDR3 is TGTGCCAGCAGTGTTGGGCCCGGGGGTGGGGATACGCAGTATTTT.

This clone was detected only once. CDR3 DNA sequence: TGCAGCGTTGAAGATCGTACAGGGAAGTCTGAAGCTTTCTTT. This sequence encodes CSVEDRTGKSEAFF. The chain has TRBV29-1 and TRBJ1-1; D is perhaps TRBD1 (6 bases). Trimming took 0 bases from V and 6 from J, leaving 14 bases between them. The CDR3 consists of 14 residues. The germline V gene has CDR1 SQVTM and CDR2 ANQGSEA.

Here the CDR3 reads CASSFGGTDTQYF. As DNA, the CDR3 is TGTGCCAGCAGCTTTGGAGGGACAGATACGCAGTATTTT. The rearrangement joins TRBV7-2 to TRBJ2-3; tentative D call: TRBD2 (6 bases). Trimming shortened V by 3 bases and J by 3 bases, and 7 bases separated the two germline ends. The CDR3 covers 13 residues. CDR1 and CDR2 from the germline V gene are SGHTA and FQGNSA.

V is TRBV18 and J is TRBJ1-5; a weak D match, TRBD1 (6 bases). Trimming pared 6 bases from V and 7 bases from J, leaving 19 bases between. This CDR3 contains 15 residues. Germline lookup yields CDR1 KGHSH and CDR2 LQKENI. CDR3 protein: CASSPGGQGNQPQHF. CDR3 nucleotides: TGTGCCAGCTCCCCCGGGGGGCAGGGTAACCAGCCCCAGCATTTT. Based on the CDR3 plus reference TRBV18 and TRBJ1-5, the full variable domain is NAGVMQNPRHLVRRRGQEARLRCSPMKGHSHVYWYRQLPEEGLKFMVYLQKENIIDESGMPKERFSAEFPKEGPSILRIQQVVRGDSAAYFCASSPGGQGNQPQHFGDGTRLSIL.

CDR3 DNA: TGTGCCAGCAGTGAAATATTCGGGGGGACCGGGGCCAACGTCCTGACTTTC. Protein: CASSEIFGGTGANVLTF. The chain is built from TRBV6-1 and TRBJ2-6, with TRBD2 matching 7 bases. V lost 2 bases and J lost 4; bases outside the gene matches: 8. The germline CDR1 and CDR2 sequences are MNHNS and SASEGT. The CDR3 runs to 17 residues.

Written as DNA, the CDR3 is TGTGCCAGCAGTTGGGGGACTAGCGGAGTTCACAATGAGCAGTTCTTC. Translation: CASSWGTSGVHNEQFF. The chain employs TRBV6-2 or TRBV6-3 and TRBJ2-1, with TRBD2 identical over 11 bases. Germline V lookup: CDR1 MNHEY, CDR2 SVGEGT. Trimming at V came to 4 bases and at J to 5 bases, leaving 7 bases not matched to a gene. There are 16 residues in the CDR3.

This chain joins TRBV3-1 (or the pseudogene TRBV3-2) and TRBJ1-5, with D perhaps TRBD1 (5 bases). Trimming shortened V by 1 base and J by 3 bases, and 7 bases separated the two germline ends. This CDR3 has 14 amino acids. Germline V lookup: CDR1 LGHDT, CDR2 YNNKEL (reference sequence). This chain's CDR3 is CASSQGRANQPQHF. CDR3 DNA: TGTGCCAGCAGCCAAGGCAGGGCCAATCAGCCCCAGCATTTT.

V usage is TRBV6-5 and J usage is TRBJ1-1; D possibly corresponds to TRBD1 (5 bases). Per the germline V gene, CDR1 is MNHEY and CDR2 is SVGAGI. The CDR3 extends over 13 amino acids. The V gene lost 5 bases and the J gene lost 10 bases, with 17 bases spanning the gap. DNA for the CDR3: TGTGCCAGCAGTCCCTTCGTCAGGGTGGGAGCTTTCTTT. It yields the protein CASSPFVRVGAFF.

The CDR3 bases are TGTGCCAGTAGTATTCACAGGGGTAGCACAGATACGCAGTATTTT. Encoded protein: CASSIHRGSTDTQYF. The genes are TRBV19 and TRBJ2-3; TRBD1 aligns across 7 bases. V lost 3 bases, J lost 0 bases, and 3 bases stayed unmatched. Germline V gene lookup returns CDR1 LNHDA and CDR2 SQIVND (reference sequence). CDR3 length equals 15 residues.

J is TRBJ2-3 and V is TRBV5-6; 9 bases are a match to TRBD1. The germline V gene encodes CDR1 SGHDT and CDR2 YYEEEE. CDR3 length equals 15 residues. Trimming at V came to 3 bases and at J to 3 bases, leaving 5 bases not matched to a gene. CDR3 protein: CASSWDREKTDTQYF. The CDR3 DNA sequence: TGTGCCAGCAGCTGGGACAGGGAAAAAACAGATACGCAGTATTTT.

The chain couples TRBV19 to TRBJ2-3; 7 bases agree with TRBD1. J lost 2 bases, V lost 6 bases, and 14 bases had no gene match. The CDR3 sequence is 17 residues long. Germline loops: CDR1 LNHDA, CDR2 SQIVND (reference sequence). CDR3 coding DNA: TGTGCCAGTAGGATCGGAAGGGGGCCGCCACTCACAGATACGCAGTATTTT. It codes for CASRIGRGPPLTDTQYF.

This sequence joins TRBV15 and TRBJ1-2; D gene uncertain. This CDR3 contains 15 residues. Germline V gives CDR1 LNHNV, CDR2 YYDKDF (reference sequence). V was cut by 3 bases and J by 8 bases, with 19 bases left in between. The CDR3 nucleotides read TGTGCCACCAGCAGCGCCGCGACCGGGGTTTTCGGCTACACCTTC. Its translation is CATSSAATGVFGYTF.

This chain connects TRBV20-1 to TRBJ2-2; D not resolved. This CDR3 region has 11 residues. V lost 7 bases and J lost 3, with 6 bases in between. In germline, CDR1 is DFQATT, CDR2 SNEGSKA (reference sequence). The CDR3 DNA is TGCAGTGGTGTCTACACCGGGGAGCTGTTTTTT. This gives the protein CSGVYTGELFF.